The present T cell receptor (beta chain) was sequenced within a study of shared clonotypes between healthy human individuals. Germline V gene sequence: CDR1 SNHLY, CDR2 FYNNEI. V was clipped by 3 bases and J by 7 bases, with 16 bases between them. The length of the CDR3 is 15 residues. Naive CD8 cells, CD45RO-negative and positively selected for CCR7, excluded terminally differentiated effector memory CD45RA+ cells. Here immunoSEQ multiplex PCR was the method, and the copy in TCRdb shows in-frame clones only, minus some. The profile shows some 2.1 million clones, about 94% of them singletons. What was sequenced was naive CD8+ T cells from PBMCs. The sequence derives from a man between 18 and 35 years old in good health. Some clones in this sample may be carry-over from other donors' samples. V and J are TRBV2 and TRBJ2-1, with TRBD2 as a possible D gene (6 bases). CDR3 protein: CASSDWGERTNEQFF. The CDR3 DNA is TGTGCCAGCAGTGATTGGGGGGAGCGGACTAATGAGCAGTTCTTC.